This T cell receptor (beta chain) is from a study of T cell clonality in common variable immunodeficiency. Aged 9 to 64 years, CVID subjects averaged roughly 39 years old. The data were produced by immunoSEQ multiplex PCR, yet TCRdb's version contains in-frame clones alone and is incomplete. Singletons are absent from the sample, which has 30,000 to 40,000 clones. V was trimmed by 5 bases and J by 6 bases, leaving 11 bases between them. Germline V gene data show CDR1 as LNHDA and CDR2 as SQIVND (reference sequence). This CDR3 contains 13 residues. This clone was detected ten times or more. Its cognate antigen is unknown. The read comes to an end 3 residues before the CDR3 does, leaving the germline J gene to fill in the end. Broader study findings: Common variable immunodeficiency TCR beta sequences reportedly had fewer deletions and N-nucleotide insertions.

This clonotype was obtained from a human donor with common variable immunodeficiency. This chain links TRBV19 with TRBJ1-5; D uncertain. The sample taken for sequencing was peripheral blood mononuclear cells. CDR3 bases read: TGTGCCAGTAGTTTCGAAGCCTCTCAGCCC. It yields the protein CASSFEASQP. The whole CDR3 protein reads CASSFEASQPQHF.